Below, 8 T cell receptor beta chains from the same sample are listed, as sequenced in a study of blood T cell repertoires in COVID-19. Generated by immunoSEQ multiplex PCR, the TCRdb table keeps only in-frame clones and is missing some. Altogether more than 250,000 clones are present, roughly 85% being singletons, with the ten largest covering roughly 2%. The sequenced sample consisted of PBMCs or T cells enriched from blood (not recorded which). The receptors here all came from a man under 40 who had recovered from COVID-19.

The chain has TRBV5-4 and TRBJ2-7, with D possibly being TRBD2 (6 bases). Germline V gene lookup returns CDR1 SGHNT and CDR2 YYREEE (reference sequence). Between the trimmed V and J ends, which lost 4 bases and 6 bases, there was a span of 11 bases. The CDR3 contains 12 residues. The CDR3 sequence is CASSQWGGEQYF. Written as DNA, the CDR3 is TGTGCCAGCAGCCAGTGGGGAGGCGAGCAGTACTTC.

This chain connects TRBV7-2 to TRBJ1-1; TRBD1 matches 8 bases. CDR1 is SGHTA and CDR2 is FQGNSA in the germline V gene. The junction had 7 bases not matched to a gene; V was cut back by 2 bases and J by 5 bases. The CDR3 sequence is 15 residues long. Here the CDR3 reads CASSLQGARYTEAFF. CDR3 DNA sequence: TGTGCCAGCAGCTTACAGGGGGCGAGGTATACTGAAGCTTTCTTT.

This clone has only one observation. The V call is TRBV5-1, the J call TRBJ2-2; D gene unclear. Germline CDR1 is SGHRS and CDR2 is YFSETQ. CDR3 length: 16 residues. V lost 4 bases and J lost 0, with 13 bases in between. CDR3 sequence reads: CASSPGSVANTGELFF. CDR3 sequence (DNA): TGCGCCAGCAGCCCCGGGTCAGTCGCGAACACCGGGGAGCTGTTTTTT. Variable domain in full (rest from reference TRBV5-1 and TRBJ2-2): KAGVTQTPRYLIKTRGQQVTLSCSPISGHRSVSWYQQTPGQGLQFLFEYFSETQRNKGNFPGRFSGRQFSNSRSEMNVSTLELGDSALYLCASSPGSVANTGELFFGEGSRLTVL.

Notes on this clone: Additional DNA sequences in this sample encode the identical CDR3. The rearrangement joins TRBV6-5 to TRBJ1-1, with 7 bases that match TRBD1. J gave up 4 bases and V 2 bases, and 1 base lay outside the gene matches. CDR3 length: 13 residues. Per the germline V gene, CDR1 is MNHEY and CDR2 is SVGAGI. CDR3 protein: CASSYNRGTEAFF. As DNA, the CDR3 is TGTGCCAGCAGTTACAACAGGGGCACTGAAGCTTTCTTT.

This clone has only a few counts. The chain links TRBV6-1 to TRBJ2-1; 8 bases agree with TRBD1. The CDR3 contains 15 residues. CDR1 is MNHNS and CDR2 is SASEGT in the germline V gene. Germline trimming cut 0 bases from V and 3 bases from J; bases unmatched to any gene: 1. The CDR3 sequence: CASSEATGGYNEQFF. Here the CDR3 DNA reads TGTGCCAGCAGTGAAGCTACAGGGGGCTACAATGAGCAGTTCTTC.

The chain recombines TRBV29-1 with TRBJ1-2, with 7 bases that match TRBD1. Germline loops: CDR1 SQVTM, CDR2 ANQGSEA. J was trimmed by 2 bases and V by 6 bases; bases with no gene match: 12. The CDR3 is 15 residues long. The CDR3 sequence is CSVDPPGQKNYGYTF. The CDR3 coding sequence is TGCAGCGTCGATCCCCCGGGACAGAAAAACTATGGCTACACCTTC.

This chain links TRBV19 with TRBJ1-3, with D perhaps matching TRBD1 (5 bases). Trimming took 8 bases from V and 4 from J, leaving 12 bases between them. This CDR3 region has 13 residues. Germline CDR1 reads LNHDA; CDR2 reads SQIVND (reference sequence). CDR3 DNA: TGTGCCAGTGGCCGCGGGGGAGGAAACACCATATATTTT. Translation gives CASGRGGGNTIYF.

CDR3 amino acids: CASSPGQGAMGQPQHF. CDR3 nucleotides: TGTGCCAGCTCCCCCGGACAGGGGGCGATGGGTCAGCCCCAGCATTTT. The chain couples TRBV18 to TRBJ1-5; 11 nucleotides line up with TRBD1. The ends lost 6 bases at V and 6 bases at J; junction bases unmatched: 10. The CDR3 totals 16 residues. CDR1 is KGHSH and CDR2 is LQKENI in the germline V gene.